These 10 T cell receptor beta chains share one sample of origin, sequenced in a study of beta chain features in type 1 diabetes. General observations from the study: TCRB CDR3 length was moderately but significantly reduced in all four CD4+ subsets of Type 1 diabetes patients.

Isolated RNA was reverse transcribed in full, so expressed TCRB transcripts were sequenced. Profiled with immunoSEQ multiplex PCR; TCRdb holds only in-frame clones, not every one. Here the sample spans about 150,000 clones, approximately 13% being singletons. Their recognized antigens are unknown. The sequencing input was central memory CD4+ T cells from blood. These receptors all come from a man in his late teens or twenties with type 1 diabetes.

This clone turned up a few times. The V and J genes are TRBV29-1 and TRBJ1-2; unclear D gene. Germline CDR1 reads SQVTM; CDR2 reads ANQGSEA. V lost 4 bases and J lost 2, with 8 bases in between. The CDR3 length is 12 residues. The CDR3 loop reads CSVARANYGYTF. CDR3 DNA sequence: TGCAGCGTTGCGCGAGCCAACTATGGCTACACCTTC.

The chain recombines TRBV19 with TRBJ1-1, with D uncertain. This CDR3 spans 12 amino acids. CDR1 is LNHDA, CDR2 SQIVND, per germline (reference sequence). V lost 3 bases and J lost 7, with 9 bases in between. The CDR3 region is CASSMREFEAFF. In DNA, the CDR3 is TGTGCCAGTAGTATGAGGGAGTTTGAAGCTTTCTTT.

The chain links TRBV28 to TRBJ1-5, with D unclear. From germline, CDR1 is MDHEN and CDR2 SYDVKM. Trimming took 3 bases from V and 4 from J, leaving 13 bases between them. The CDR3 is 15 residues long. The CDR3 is CASSLVGGANQPQHF. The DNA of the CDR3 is TGTGCCAGCAGTTTGGTGGGTGGTGCTAATCAGCCCCAGCATTTT.

CDR3 bases: TGTGCCACCAGCAGGTCAGGGGATTTGCACGAGCAGTACTTC. This sequence encodes CATSRSGDLHEQYF. The V call is TRBV15, the J call TRBJ2-7; D may be TRBD1 (6 bases). Germline lookup yields CDR1 LNHNV and CDR2 YYDKDF (reference sequence). The CDR3 loop spans 14 amino acids. V was clipped by 3 bases and J by 5 bases, with 14 bases between them.

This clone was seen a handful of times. The CDR3 region is CASSQNPQFF. The CDR3 DNA follows: TGTGCCAGCAGTCAAAACCCACAGTTCTTC. The rearrangement joins TRBV6-1 to TRBJ2-1; the D is unclear. The CDR3 is 10 amino acids. The germline V gene has CDR1 MNHNS and CDR2 SASEGT. V lost 5 bases to trimming and J lost 13 bases, with 9 bases between them.

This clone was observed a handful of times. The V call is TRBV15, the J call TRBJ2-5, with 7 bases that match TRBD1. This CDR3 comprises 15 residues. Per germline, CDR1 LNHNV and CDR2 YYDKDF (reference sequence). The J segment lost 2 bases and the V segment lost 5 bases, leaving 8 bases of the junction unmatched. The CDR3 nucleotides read TGTGCCACCAGCCGACCGGGACAGAGACAAGAGACCCAGTACTTC. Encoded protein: CATSRPGQRQETQYF.

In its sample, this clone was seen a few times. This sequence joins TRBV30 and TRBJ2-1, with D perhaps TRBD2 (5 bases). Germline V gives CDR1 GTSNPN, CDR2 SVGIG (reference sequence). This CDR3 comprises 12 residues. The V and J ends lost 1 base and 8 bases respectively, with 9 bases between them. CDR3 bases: TGTGCCTGGAGTGGGACCGGGGATGAGCAGTTCTTC. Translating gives CAWSGTGDEQFF.

Written as DNA, the CDR3 is TGTGCCAGCAGTCAGGGTATAGCTGGGGCCAACGTCCTGACTTTC. This codes for CASSQGIAGANVLTF. The V call is TRBV6-4, the J call TRBJ2-6; D is perhaps TRBD1 (5 bases). Trimming left V 5 bases short and J 2 bases short, with 10 bases between. This CDR3 region has 15 residues. The germline V gene encodes CDR1 MRHNA and CDR2 SNTAGT.

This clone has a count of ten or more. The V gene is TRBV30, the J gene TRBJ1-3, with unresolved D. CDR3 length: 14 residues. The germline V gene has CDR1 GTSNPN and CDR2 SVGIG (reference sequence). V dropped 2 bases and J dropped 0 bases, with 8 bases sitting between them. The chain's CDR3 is CAWSRKSSGNTIYF. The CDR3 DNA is TGTGCCTGGAGTAGGAAGAGCTCTGGAAACACCATATATTTT.

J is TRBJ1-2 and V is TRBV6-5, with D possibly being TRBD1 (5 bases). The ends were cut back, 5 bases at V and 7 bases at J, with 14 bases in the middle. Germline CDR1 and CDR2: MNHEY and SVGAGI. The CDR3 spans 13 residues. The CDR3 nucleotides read TGTGCCAGCAGTCCAGGGACGGCTCGTGGCTACACCTTC. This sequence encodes CASSPGTARGYTF.